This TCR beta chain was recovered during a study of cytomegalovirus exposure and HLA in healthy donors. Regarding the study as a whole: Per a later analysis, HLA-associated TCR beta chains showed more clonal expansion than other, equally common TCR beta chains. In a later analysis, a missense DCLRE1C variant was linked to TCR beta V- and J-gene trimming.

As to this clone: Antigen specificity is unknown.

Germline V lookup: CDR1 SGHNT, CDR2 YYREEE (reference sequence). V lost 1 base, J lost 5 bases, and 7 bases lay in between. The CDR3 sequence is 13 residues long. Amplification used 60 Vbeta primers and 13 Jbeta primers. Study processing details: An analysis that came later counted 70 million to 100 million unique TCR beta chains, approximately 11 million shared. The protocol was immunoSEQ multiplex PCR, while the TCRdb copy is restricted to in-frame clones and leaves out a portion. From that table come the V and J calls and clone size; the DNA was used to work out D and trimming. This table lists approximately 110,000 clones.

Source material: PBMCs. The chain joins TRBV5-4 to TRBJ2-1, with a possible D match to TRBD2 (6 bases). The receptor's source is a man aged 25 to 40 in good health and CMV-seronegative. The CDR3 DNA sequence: TGTGCCAGCAGCTTGCGGGAGCACAATGAGCAGTTCTTC. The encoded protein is CASSLREHNEQFF.